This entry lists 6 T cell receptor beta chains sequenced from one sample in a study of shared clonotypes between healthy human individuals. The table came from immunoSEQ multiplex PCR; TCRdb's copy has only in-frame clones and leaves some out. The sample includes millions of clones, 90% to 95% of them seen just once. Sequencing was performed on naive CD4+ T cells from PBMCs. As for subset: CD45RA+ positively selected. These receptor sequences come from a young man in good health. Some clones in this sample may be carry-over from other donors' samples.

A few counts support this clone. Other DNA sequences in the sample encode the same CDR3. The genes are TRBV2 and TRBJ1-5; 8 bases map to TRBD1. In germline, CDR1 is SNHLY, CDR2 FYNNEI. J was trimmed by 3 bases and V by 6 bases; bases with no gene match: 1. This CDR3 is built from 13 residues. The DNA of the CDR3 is TGTGCCAGCAGGGACAGGGACAATCAGCCCCAGCATTTT. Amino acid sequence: CASRDRDNQPQHF.

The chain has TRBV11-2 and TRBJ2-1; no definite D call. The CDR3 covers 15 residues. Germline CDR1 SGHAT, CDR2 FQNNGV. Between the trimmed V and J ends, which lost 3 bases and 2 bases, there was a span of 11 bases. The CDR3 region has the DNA TGTGCCAGCAGCTTGGTCGAACCCCCCTACAATGAGCAGTTCTTC. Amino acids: CASSLVEPPYNEQFF.

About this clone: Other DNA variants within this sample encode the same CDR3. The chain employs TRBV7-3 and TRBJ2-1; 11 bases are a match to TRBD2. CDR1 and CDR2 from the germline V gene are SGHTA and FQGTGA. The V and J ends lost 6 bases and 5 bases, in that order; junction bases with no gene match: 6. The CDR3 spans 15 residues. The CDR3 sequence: CASSPRLAGNNEQFF. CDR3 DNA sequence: TGTGCCAGCAGTCCCCGACTAGCGGGAAACAATGAGCAGTTCTTC.

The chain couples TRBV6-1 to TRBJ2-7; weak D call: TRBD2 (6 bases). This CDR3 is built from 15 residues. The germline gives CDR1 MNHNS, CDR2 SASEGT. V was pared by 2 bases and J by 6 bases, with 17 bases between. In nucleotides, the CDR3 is TGTGCCAGCAGTGAAAGGGCGGGGAGTGCTAGCGAGCAGTACTTC. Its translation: CASSERAGSASEQYF.

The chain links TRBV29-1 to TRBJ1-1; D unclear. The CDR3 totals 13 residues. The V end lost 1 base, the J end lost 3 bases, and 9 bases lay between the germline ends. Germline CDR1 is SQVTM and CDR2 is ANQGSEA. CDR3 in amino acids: CSVEGRFHTEAFF. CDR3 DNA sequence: TGCAGCGTTGAAGGAAGGTTCCACACTGAAGCTTTCTTT.

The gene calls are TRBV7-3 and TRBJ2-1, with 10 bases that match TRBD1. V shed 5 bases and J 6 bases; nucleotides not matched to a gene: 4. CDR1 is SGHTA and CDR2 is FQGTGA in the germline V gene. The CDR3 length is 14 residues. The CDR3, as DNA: TGTGCCAGCAGCCGGGACAGGGGAGGCAATGAGCAGTTCTTC. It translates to CASSRDRGGNEQFF.